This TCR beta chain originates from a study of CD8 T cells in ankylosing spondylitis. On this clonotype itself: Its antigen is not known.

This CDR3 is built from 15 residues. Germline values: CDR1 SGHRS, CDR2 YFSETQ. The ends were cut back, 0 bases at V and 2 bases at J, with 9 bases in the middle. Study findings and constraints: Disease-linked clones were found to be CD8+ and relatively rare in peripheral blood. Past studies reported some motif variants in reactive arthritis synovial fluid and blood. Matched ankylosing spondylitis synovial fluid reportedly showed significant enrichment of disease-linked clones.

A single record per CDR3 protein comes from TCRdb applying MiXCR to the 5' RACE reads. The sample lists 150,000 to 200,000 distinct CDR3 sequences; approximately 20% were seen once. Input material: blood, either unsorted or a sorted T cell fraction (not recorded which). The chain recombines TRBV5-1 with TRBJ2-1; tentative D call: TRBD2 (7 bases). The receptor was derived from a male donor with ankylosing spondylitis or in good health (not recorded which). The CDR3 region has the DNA TGCGCCAGCAGCTTGGAGGGGGGGACCTACAATGAGCAGTTCTTC. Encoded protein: CASSLEGGTYNEQFF.